Below, one TCR beta chain is given with its context. In its sample, this clonotype was seen a few times. Its antigen is not yet known. No base qualities exist here, and no much larger clone lies one base off it. Library prep was done by PCR. The run used an Illumina HiSeq 2500. TCR libraries were prepared with molecular barcoding, using unique molecular identifiers to normalize TCRbeta repertoire quantification. TCRdb cleaned the public reads at Q25 with fastp, built clones with MiXCR and kept in-frame beta chains. Records with the same CDR3 protein are collapsed into one entry carrying the most frequent genes and DNA. A total of about 500,000 distinct CDR3 sequences appear in this sample, 30% to 35% of them only once. Around 2.5% of the sample lies in the top ten. This sample was included in a study of T-cell reconstitution after alpha-beta-depleted transplantation in children listed by TCRdb under 2016. Concerning the study at large: The study quantitatively tracked T-cell immune reconstitution after TCRalphabeta/CD19-depleted allogeneic hematopoietic cell transplantation in children using TCR repertoire profiling.

The junction shows trimming of 1 base on V and 4 bases on J, plus 10 bases between the germline ends. Per the germline V gene (reference sequence), LGHDT is the CDR1 and YNNKEL is the CDR2. Taken from cysteine to phenylalanine, the CDR3 has 15 residues. The only DNA kept is the CDR3, 45 bases in frame from the first base. The sequence links TRBV3-1 to TRBJ2-2; no D gene can be assigned with confidence. The starting material was PBMCs from the stem cell graft donor, obtained from the stem cell graft. This clonotype was sampled from a human donor who donated a stem cell graft to a child with aplastic anemia. The nucleotide sequence is TGTGCCAGCAGCCAAGGGCTAGTGGGCACCGGGGAGCTGTTTTTT. Its protein product is CASSQGLVGTGELFF. The CDR3 plus the reference TRBV3-1 and TRBJ2-2 genes for the other parts give the full variable domain: DTAVSQTPKYLVTQMGNDKSIKCEQNLGHDTMYWYKQDSKKFLKIMFSYNNKELIINETVPNRFSPKSPDKAHLNLHINSLELGDSAVYFCASSQGLVGTGELFFGEGSRLTVL.